These 32 T cell receptor beta chains came from one sample sequenced in a study of CD8+CD57+ T cells in acquired aplastic anemia (dated by TCRdb to between 2017 and 2018). TCRdb lists the instrument as Illumina HiSeq 2000. Genomic DNA was used as template for profiling of TCR beta VDJ combinations and CDR3 sequences. The public reads were quality trimmed at Q25 with fastp and then assembled into clones with MiXCR by TCRdb, keeping productive beta chains. All rows with the same CDR3 protein become a single entry with the most common DNA and genes. The sample table holds about 130,000 distinct CDR3 sequences, of which 48% were seen once. 2% to 3% of the sample is in the top ten clones. Material: sorted CD4+, CD8+, or CD8+CD57+ T cells (not recorded which) from PBMCs. These receptors were collected from a human donor in good health, serving as a control.

This clonotype was recorded many times. The V call is TRBV18, the J call TRBJ2-1; 11 nucleotides line up with TRBD1. The CDR3 runs 17 residues. With V trimmed by 0 bases and J by 5 bases, 6 bases remained unmatched. Germline CDR1 reads KGHSH; CDR2 reads LQKENI. In DNA form, the CDR3 reads TGTGCCAGCTCACCACCGTTGCAGGACAGGGGGCACAATGAGCAGTTCTTC. Translation gives CASSPPLQDRGHNEQFF.

This chain connects TRBV15 to TRBJ2-5; 11 bases match TRBD2. CDR1 and CDR2 (germline): LNHNV, YYDKDF (reference sequence). CDR3 length equals 15 residues. V lost 0 bases to trimming and J lost 10 bases; unmatched junction nucleotides: 7. Here the CDR3 DNA reads TGTGCCACCAGCAGAGAGGGCGCTAGCGGGGGGAACCAGTACTTC. Translation: CATSREGASGGNQYF.

In the case of this clonotype: A single base separates this from a much larger clone, so it may be a read error. The chain uses TRBV19 and TRBJ1-1; D uncertain. The CDR3 has 17 residues. The V end lost 6 bases, the J end lost 5 bases, and 25 bases lay between the germline ends. Germline loops: CDR1 LNHDA, CDR2 SQIVND (reference sequence). CDR3 region: CASRTTLKGATGTEAFF. CDR3 nucleotide sequence: TGTGCCAGTAGGACCACCTTGAAGGGTGCGACGGGGACTGAAGCTTTCTTT.

This clonotype showed up many times. The chain has TRBV6-5 and TRBJ2-5, with a possible D match to TRBD1 (6 bases). The CDR3 sequence is 14 residues long. V was clipped by 4 bases and J by 2 bases, with 11 bases between them. The germline V gene has CDR1 MNHEY and CDR2 SVGAGI. CDR3 in DNA: TGTGCCAGCAGTTCCCAGGGGTCTCAAGAGACCCAGTACTTC. Translation gives CASSSQGSQETQYF.

This clonotype has a handful of counts. The rearrangement links TRBV30 to TRBJ1-2, with D perhaps TRBD1 (6 bases). Germline loops: CDR1 GTSNPN, CDR2 SVGIG (reference sequence). V was shortened by 5 bases and J by 7 bases, with 14 bases between the two germline ends. This CDR3 spans 12 amino acids. The DNA of the CDR3 is TGTGCCTGGGGGGGGGGCAAAGGTGGCTACACCTTC. It codes for CAWGGGKGGYTF.

The chain carries TRBV10-2 and TRBJ2-7; tentative D call: TRBD1 (6 bases). The ends were cut back, 11 bases at V and 5 bases at J, with 16 bases in the middle. Germline CDR1 reads WSHSY; CDR2 reads SAAADI. The CDR3 totals 12 residues. The CDR3 DNA reads as TGCGCCGCAGTAGGTGGGGGCAACGAGCAGTACTTC. Residues: CAAVGGGNEQYF.

The count of this clonotype is one. A much larger clonotype is one base distant, so this may be a read error. The chain links TRBV10-3 to TRBJ1-5, with TRBD1 matching over 9 bases. The CDR3 consists of 15 residues. From germline, CDR1 is ENHRY and CDR2 SYGVKD. Trimming cost V 5 bases and J 6 bases; bases outside gene matches: 8. The CDR3 DNA reads TGTGCCATCAGTACCCACGGACAGGGGAGTCAGCCCCAGCATTTT. As protein: CAISTHGQGSQPQHF.

The J gene is TRBJ1-5, the V gene TRBV7-9; unclear D gene. The CDR3 has 14 residues. V was cut by 7 bases and J by 3 bases, with 13 bases left in between. Germline-derived CDR1 and CDR2 are SEHNR and FQNEAQ (reference sequence). The CDR3 DNA sequence: TGTGCCAGCACCGTCGATGCCAACAATCAGCCCCAGCATTTT. Its translation: CASTVDANNQPQHF.

This rearrangement joins TRBV7-9 to TRBJ1-2, with D possibly TRBD1 on 5 matching bases. V lost 6 bases and J 3 bases, leaving 14 bases between the germline ends. Germline CDR1 reads SEHNR; CDR2 reads FQNEAQ (reference sequence). There are 14 residues in the CDR3. Here the CDR3 DNA reads TGTGCCAGCAGTCTAGGGGCCAGGGACTATGGCTACACCTTC. It translates to CASSLGARDYGYTF.

This clonotype was seen a few times. This sequence joins TRBV6-1 and TRBJ1-5, with D unclear. V was pared by 8 bases and J by 3 bases, with 23 bases between. The CDR3 spans 17 residues. CDR1 is MNHNS and CDR2 is SASEGT in the germline V gene. The CDR3 region is CASGTPPPGWSNQPQHF. Written as DNA, the CDR3 is TGTGCCAGCGGTACCCCCCCCCCTGGTTGGTCCAATCAGCCCCAGCATTTT.

This rearrangement joins TRBV19 to TRBJ2-5; 9 nucleotides agree with TRBD1. The CDR3 loop spans 15 amino acids. Germline trimming cut 2 bases from V and 7 bases from J; bases unmatched to any gene: 8. Germline CDR1 is LNHDA and CDR2 is SQIVND (reference sequence). CDR3 sequence reads: CASSITGTGSRTQYF. CDR3 in DNA: TGTGCCAGTAGTATAACCGGGACAGGGTCTCGGACCCAGTACTTC.

This clonotype was detected ten times or more. V is TRBV12-3 or TRBV12-4 and J is TRBJ1-6; tentatively, D is TRBD1 (5 bases). Trimming left V 1 base short and J 6 bases short, with 10 bases between. The CDR3 has 15 residues. The CDR3 reads CASSLGGYGNSPLHF. CDR3 in DNA: TGTGCCAGCAGTTTAGGGGGCTACGGTAATTCACCCCTCCACTTT.

This clonotype was seen repeatedly, ten times or more. The chain joins TRBV9 to TRBJ1-1; no reliable D call. The V end lost 4 bases, the J end lost 2 bases, and 9 bases lay between the germline ends. The CDR3 extends over 13 amino acids. Germline V lookup: CDR1 SGDLS, CDR2 YYNGEE. The CDR3 is CASSLTPNTEAFF. As DNA, the CDR3 is TGTGCCAGCAGCTTAACTCCTAACACTGAAGCTTTCTTT.

This clonotype was recorded at least ten times. V is TRBV20-1 and J is TRBJ1-1; 8 nucleotides line up with TRBD1. After removal of 1 base from V and 0 bases from J, the junction contained 4 bases not matched to a gene. The length of the CDR3 is 15 residues. Germline CDR1 reads DFQATT; CDR2 reads SNEGSKA (reference sequence). For the CDR3, the DNA is TGCAGTGCTAGAGTACAGGGGGGTATGAACACTGAAGCTTTCTTT. This gives the protein CSARVQGGMNTEAFF.

The genes are TRBV6-2 or TRBV6-3 and TRBJ2-7; D is undetermined. V was pared by 6 bases and J by 5 bases, with 14 bases between. CDR3 length: 13 residues. Germline values: CDR1 MNHEY, CDR2 SVGEGT. For the CDR3, the DNA is TGTGCCAGCAGGAAGAGTGGAAGAGACGAGCAGTACGTC. Translated: CASRKSGRDEQYV.

Ten or more counts support this clonotype. V gene TRBV12-3 or TRBV12-4 combines with J gene TRBJ1-2; no definite D call. V shed 0 bases and J shed 4 bases, with 12 bases lying between them. The CDR3 loop spans 15 amino acids. The CDR3: CASSLAGSLAYGYTF. CDR3 nucleotide sequence: TGTGCCAGCAGTTTAGCGGGGAGCCTCGCCTATGGCTACACCTTC.

J is TRBJ1-3 and V is TRBV2; D ambiguous. V was shortened by 6 bases and J by 4 bases, with 7 bases between the two germline ends. The CDR3 runs 12 residues. Germline V gene data show CDR1 as SNHLY and CDR2 as FYNNEI. The CDR3 sequence is CASSTDGNTIYF. CDR3 DNA sequence: TGTGCCAGCAGCACCGACGGAAACACCATATATTTT.

A single count supports this clonotype. This may be a read error: a much more frequent sequence differs by one nucleotide. The V and J genes are TRBV11-2 and TRBJ2-3; TRBD2 agrees at 8 bases. With V trimmed by 1 base and J by 4 bases, 10 bases remained unmatched. Germline-derived CDR1 and CDR2 are SGHAT and FQNNGV. The CDR3 extends over 17 amino acids. The CDR3 region has the DNA TGTGCCAGCAGCTTAGGAATTGGGGGACTAGGCGCAGATACGCAGTATTTT. It codes for CASSLGIGGLGADTQYF.

The V call is TRBV5-4, the J call TRBJ1-6; D is possibly TRBD1 (6 bases). Trimming pared 4 bases from V and 8 bases from J, leaving 16 bases between. In germline, CDR1 is SGHNT, CDR2 YYREEE (reference sequence). The CDR3 is 15 residues long. The CDR3 protein is CASSPKQGVHSPLHF. The CDR3 DNA follows: TGTGCCAGCAGCCCGAAACAGGGTGTTCATTCACCCCTCCACTTT.

This CDR3 is CASSFRTPSTDTQYF. Here the CDR3 DNA reads TGTGCCAGCAGCTTTAGGACCCCCAGCACAGATACGCAGTATTTT. The chain uses TRBV11-2 and TRBJ2-3; D is ambiguous. From germline, CDR1 is SGHAT and CDR2 FQNNGV. The CDR3 loop spans 15 amino acids. V was clipped by 3 bases and J by 0 bases, with 10 bases between them.

This clonotype was picked up a small number of times. CDR3 loop: CASMGTAYEQYF. The CDR3 DNA is TGTGCCAGCATGGGGACAGCCTACGAGCAGTACTTC. The rearrangement links TRBV2 to TRBJ2-7, with 7 bases fitting TRBD1. With V trimmed by 7 bases and J by 2 bases, 2 bases remained unmatched. Germline-derived CDR1 and CDR2 are SNHLY and FYNNEI. This CDR3 region has 12 residues.

The chain links TRBV2 to TRBJ2-1, with 11 nucleotides matching TRBD2. This CDR3 spans 14 amino acids. The V and J ends lost 2 bases and 12 bases, in that order; junction bases with no gene match: 6. Germline-derived CDR1 and CDR2 are SNHLY and FYNNEI. CDR3 nucleotides: TGTGCCAGCAGTGAACCTAGCGGGGGGCGGTCGCAGTTCTTC. This gives the protein CASSEPSGGRSQFF. Supplemented by reference TRBV2 and TRBJ2-1, the full variable domain reads EPEVTQTPSHQVTQMGQEVILRCVPISNHLYFYWYRQILGQKVEFLVSFYNNEISEKSEIFDDQFSVERPDGSNFTLKIRSTKLEDSAMYFCASSEPSGGRSQFFGPGTRLTVL.

This clonotype was recorded a few times. The rearrangement joins TRBV2 to TRBJ2-7, with D uncertain. Germline loops: CDR1 SNHLY, CDR2 FYNNEI. This CDR3 spans 13 amino acids. Trimming cost V 6 bases and J 2 bases, with 11 bases left between them. Here the CDR3 DNA reads TGTGCCAGCAGCCTTGGGCCTACCTACGAGCAGTACTTC. Amino acids: CASSLGPTYEQYF.

The chain carries TRBV10-2 and TRBJ2-7, with D uncertain. The germline V gene encodes CDR1 WSHSY and CDR2 SAAADI. The CDR3 extends over 13 amino acids. The V end was cut by 3 bases, the J end by 3 bases, with 9 bases between. DNA for the CDR3: TGCGCCAGCAGTGATGGACGTAACTACGAGCAGTACTTC. This encodes CASSDGRNYEQYF.

The chain recombines TRBV7-2 with TRBJ1-5, with D unresolved. V lost 0 bases and J lost 7, with 7 bases in between. CDR1 is SGHTA, CDR2 FQGNSA, per germline. The CDR3 spans 13 residues. CDR3 sequence: CASSLAIDQPQHF. CDR3 DNA: TGTGCCAGCAGCTTAGCGATCGACCAGCCCCAGCATTTT.

This clonotype showed up many times. The chain carries TRBV5-1 and TRBJ2-5, with 8 bases identical to TRBD1. Looked up from germline, CDR1 is SGHRS and CDR2 is YFSETQ. After removal of 4 bases from V and 7 bases from J, the junction contained 9 bases not matched to a gene. This CDR3 has 14 residues. The CDR3 sequence: CASSADRARGTQYF. The CDR3 coding sequence is TGCGCCAGCAGCGCGGACAGGGCCCGAGGGACCCAGTACTTC.

Ten or more counts support this clonotype. The chain couples TRBV20-1 to TRBJ2-3; a weak D match, TRBD2 (5 bases). The CDR3 sequence is 17 residues long. V lost 0 bases and J 0 bases, leaving 16 bases between the germline ends. CDR1 is DFQATT, CDR2 SNEGSKA, per germline (reference sequence). The CDR3 DNA reads as TGCAGTGCTAGAGATAGGATGGACTGGACCAGCACAGATACGCAGTATTTT. It yields the protein CSARDRMDWTSTDTQYF.

The rearrangement links TRBV4-2 to TRBJ2-7, with D maybe TRBD1 (6 bases). The ends were cut back, 1 base at V and 6 bases at J, with 10 bases in the middle. This CDR3 has 13 residues. Germline CDR1 is LGHNA and CDR2 is YNFKEQ. The CDR3, as DNA: TGTGCCAGCAGCCAAGCAGGGGTATCCGAGCAGTACTTC. This gives the protein CASSQAGVSEQYF.

The chain has TRBV5-6 and TRBJ2-7; D is undetermined. V was shortened by 0 bases and J by 5 bases, with 9 bases between the two germline ends. CDR1 and CDR2 (germline): SGHDT, YYEEEE. The CDR3 loop spans 13 amino acids. CDR3 nucleotides: TGTGCCAGCAGCTTGGGGGTCCGGGACGAGCAGTACTTC. Encoded protein: CASSLGVRDEQYF.

This rearrangement joins TRBV10-3 to TRBJ2-7; 10 nucleotides match TRBD1. V lost 9 bases, J lost 6 bases, and 14 bases stayed unmatched. CDR3 length: 15 amino acids. Germline CDR1 and CDR2: ENHRY and SYGVKD. DNA for the CDR3: TGTGCCATTACGAGGGACAGGGGCAGTAAATCCGAGCAGTACTTC. Amino acids: CAITRDRGSKSEQYF.

The J gene is TRBJ1-5, the V gene TRBV15; TRBD1 might be the D (5 bases). CDR1 is LNHNV and CDR2 is YYDKDF in the germline V gene (reference sequence). V dropped 3 bases and J dropped 7 bases, with 13 bases sitting between them. This CDR3 comprises 14 residues. The CDR3: CATSSSTGEQPQHF. CDR3 nucleotide sequence: TGTGCCACCAGCAGCTCCACAGGAGAACAGCCCCAGCATTTT.

This rearrangement joins TRBV7-9 to TRBJ2-3; D gene ambiguous. The CDR3 sequence is 14 residues long. V dropped 6 bases and J dropped 5 bases, with 15 bases sitting between them. The germline V gene has CDR1 SEHNR and CDR2 FQNEAQ (reference sequence). CDR3 sequence reads: CASSPTTNKDTQYF. In nucleotides, the CDR3 is TGTGCCAGCAGTCCCACTACCAACAAAGATACGCAGTATTTT.